Each of the 22 T cell receptor beta chains below was sequenced from the same sample in a study of control samples from healthy donors and cancer patients. Produced via immunoSEQ multiplex PCR; TCRdb's table is partial and in-frame only. The sample records about 140,000 clones, 80% to 90% being singletons. The sample taken for sequencing was blood. Receptor source: a man between 18 and 35 years old in good health.

This clone was observed a handful of times. Other nucleotide sequences in the sample specify the same CDR3. The chain links TRBV4-3 to TRBJ2-7; TRBD1 aligns across 7 bases. Germline assignment: CDR1 LGHNA and CDR2 YSLEER. J gave up 2 bases and V 1 base, and 2 bases lay outside the gene matches. The CDR3 has 14 residues. The CDR3 here is CASSQGTGPYEQYF. The DNA for the CDR3 is TGCGCCAGCAGCCAAGGGACAGGCCCCTACGAGCAGTACTTC.

Worth noting for this clone: The same CDR3 arises from other DNA sequences in this sample as well. The V gene is TRBV6-2 or TRBV6-3, the J gene TRBJ2-7; 8 bases match TRBD1. There are 13 residues in the CDR3. The germline gives CDR1 MNHEY, CDR2 SVGEGT. The ends lost 6 bases at V and 2 bases at J; junction bases unmatched: 3. CDR3 coding DNA: TGTGCCAGCAGCCGGACAGGGCCCTACGAGCAGTACTTC. Encoded protein: CASSRTGPYEQYF.

The chain combines TRBV11-2 with TRBJ2-5, with 7 bases aligning to TRBD2. With V trimmed by 1 base and J by 5 bases, 7 bases remained unmatched. Looked up from germline, CDR1 is SGHAT and CDR2 is FQNNGV. The CDR3 contains 15 residues. CDR3: CASSLGAGGDETQYF. CDR3 sequence (DNA): TGTGCCAGCAGCTTAGGTGCTGGGGGGGATGAGACCCAGTACTTC. The complete variable domain, with remaining parts taken from reference TRBV11-2 and TRBJ2-5, reads EAGVAQSPRYKIIEKRQSVAFWCNPISGHATLYWYQQILGQGPKLLIQFQNNGVVDDSQLPKDRFSAERLKGVDSTLKIQPAKLEDSAVYLCASSLGAGGDETQYFGPGTRLLVL.

V usage is TRBV27 and J usage is TRBJ2-2, with D unclear. Germline V gene data show CDR1 as MNHEY and CDR2 as SMNVEV (reference sequence). The CDR3 length is 16 residues. Trimming took 8 bases from V and 0 from J, leaving 16 bases between them. DNA for the CDR3: TGTGCCAGCGGAAAGATGGGTGGAGCGAACACCGGGGAGCTGTTTTTT. The encoded protein is CASGKMGGANTGELFF.

In the case of this clone: Distinct nucleotide sequences in the sample also encode this CDR3. The gene calls are TRBV5-8 and TRBJ2-7; D uncertain. This CDR3 is 13 amino acids long. Looked up from germline, CDR1 is SGHTS and CDR2 is YDEGEE. The V end was cut by 2 bases, the J end by 5 bases, with 11 bases between. The CDR3 region has the DNA TGTGCCAGCAGCTTAGGGTATCTCGACGAGCAGTACTTC. The encoded protein is CASSLGYLDEQYF.

The chain joins TRBV28 to TRBJ2-2; 8 positions match TRBD1. J was trimmed by 4 bases and V by 6 bases; bases with no gene match: 4. Germline lookup yields CDR1 MDHEN and CDR2 SYDVKM. The CDR3 spans 14 residues. The CDR3 DNA reads as TGTGCCAGCAGAGACAGGGGTAGCACCGGGGAGCTGTTTTTT. Translating it yields CASRDRGSTGELFF. The full variable domain, in which reference TRBV28 and TRBJ2-2 provide the parts outside the CDR3, is DVKVTQSSRYLVKRTGEKVFLECVQDMDHENMFWYRQDPGLGLRLIYFSYDVKMKEKGDIPEGYSVSREKKERFSLILESASTNQTSMYLCASRDRGSTGELFFGEGSRLTVL.

The chain has TRBV29-1 and TRBJ2-7; TRBD2 aligns across 7 bases. CDR1 SQVTM and CDR2 ANQGSEA come from the germline V gene. The length of the CDR3 is 17 residues. V lost 0 bases and J lost 6; bases outside the gene matches: 17. The CDR3: CSVEDGGELARAGEQYF. CDR3 bases: TGCAGCGTTGAAGATGGGGGAGAACTAGCGCGAGCAGGCGAGCAGTACTTC.

The chain combines TRBV15 with TRBJ2-7; the D gene could be TRBD1 or TRBD2 (5 bases each). The CDR3 loop spans 15 amino acids. In germline, CDR1 is LNHNV, CDR2 YYDKDF (reference sequence). The V end lost 1 base, the J end lost 1 base, and 11 bases lay between the germline ends. The DNA of the CDR3 is TGTGCCACCAGCAGAGGAGGGGAGCTTTCCTACGAGCAGTACTTC. It specifies CATSRGGELSYEQYF.

The chain couples TRBV7-6 to TRBJ2-5, with TRBD2 matching over 8 bases. The CDR3 is 17 residues long. The V gene end was trimmed by 5 bases and the J gene end by 4 bases; junction bases not matched to a gene: 15. Germline loops: CDR1 SGHVS, CDR2 FNYEAQ. The CDR3 spells CASSVTHGYGGAETQYF. The CDR3 DNA sequence: TGTGCCAGCAGCGTAACGCATGGGTACGGGGGGGCAGAGACCCAGTACTTC.

CDR3 nucleotides: TGTGCCAGCAGTTACTCTTTTAATCAGCCCCAGCATTTT. It specifies CASSYSFNQPQHF. The chain carries TRBV6-5 and TRBJ1-5, with unresolved D. This CDR3 is built from 13 residues. Deletions cut 0 bases from V and 4 bases from J, with 4 bases between. The germline V gene has CDR1 MNHEY and CDR2 SVGAGI.

V is TRBV21-1 and J is TRBJ2-7; the table's TRBD2 call for D was not verified on the DNA. TRBV21-1 corresponds to a pseudogene. There are 14 residues in the CDR3. This chain's CDR3 is CASTPPEGRYEQYF. The CDR3 DNA is TGTGCCAGCACCCCGCCGGAGGGCCGCTACGAGCAGTACTTC.

CDR3 protein: CASNQGGSYNEQFF. The CDR3 nucleotides read TGTGCCAGCAACCAGGGGGGGTCCTACAATGAGCAGTTCTTC. V and J are TRBV9 and TRBJ2-1; the D call may be TRBD1 or TRBD2 (7 bases each). The germline gives CDR1 SGDLS, CDR2 YYNGEE. The CDR3 extends over 14 amino acids. Trimming removed 6 bases from V and 1 base from J, with 11 bases in between.

This chain links TRBV3-1 (or the pseudogene TRBV3-2) with TRBJ1-2; 8 bases line up with TRBD1. This CDR3 spans 16 amino acids. V trimming: 4 bases; J trimming: 5 bases; junction bases outside the gene matches: 12. Germline loops: CDR1 LGHDT, CDR2 YNNKEL (reference sequence). Here the CDR3 reads CASSPLRQGARYGYTF. The CDR3 DNA is TGTGCCAGCAGCCCCCTGAGGCAGGGGGCGCGGTATGGCTACACCTTC.

The chain is built from TRBV7-2 and TRBJ2-1; 11 bases agree with TRBD2. CDR3 length equals 15 residues. With 5 bases clipped from V and 3 bases from J, the junction kept 3 bases outside the gene matches. In germline, CDR1 is SGHTA, CDR2 FQGNSA. In nucleotides, the CDR3 is TGTGCCAGCAGCGTTAGCGGGGGGGACTACAATGAGCAGTTCTTC. This translates into CASSVSGGDYNEQFF.

The J gene is TRBJ1-2, the V gene TRBV28; D is perhaps TRBD1 (5 bases). Germline CDR1 MDHEN, CDR2 SYDVKM. Trimming took 6 bases from V and 9 from J, leaving 14 bases between them. CDR3 length equals 12 residues. In nucleotides, the CDR3 is TGTGCCAGCAGCACTCCAGGGTTCAGCTACACCTTC. This codes for CASSTPGFSYTF.

The chain recombines TRBV7-9 with TRBJ2-1, with D tentatively TRBD2 (6 bases). Germline CDR1 and CDR2: SEHNR and FQNEAQ (reference sequence). V lost 1 base to trimming and J lost 6 bases, with 19 bases between them. The CDR3 is 17 amino acids. The DNA of the CDR3 is TGTGCCAGCAGCTTAGACCTTCGGGAGACCAGCGGCAATGAGCAGTTCTTC. Its protein product is CASSLDLRETSGNEQFF.

The chain has TRBV19 and TRBJ2-1; TRBD1 matches at 7 bases. CDR3 size: 16 residues. V lost 2 bases to trimming and J lost 7 bases; unmatched junction nucleotides: 11. Germline loops: CDR1 LNHDA, CDR2 SQIVND (reference sequence). In nucleotides, the CDR3 is TGTGCCAGTAGTATATCCTCTTCCACAGGGGCAAATGAGCAGTTCTTC. Its protein product is CASSISSSTGANEQFF.

The J gene is TRBJ1-5, the V gene TRBV19; D remains unclear. CDR1 LNHDA and CDR2 SQIVND come from the germline V gene (reference sequence). The CDR3 contains 14 residues. The V end was cut by 8 bases, the J end by 0 bases, with 11 bases between. CDR3 in amino acids: CASFQSNSNQPQHF. The CDR3 nucleotides read TGTGCCAGTTTTCAGTCAAATAGCAATCAGCCCCAGCATTTT.

The chain combines TRBV2 with TRBJ1-1, with 11 bases identical to TRBD1. The germline V gene encodes CDR1 SNHLY and CDR2 FYNNEI. This CDR3 contains 16 residues. With 7 bases clipped from V and 1 base from J, the junction kept 8 bases outside the gene matches. CDR3 loop: CASTGQGALTNTEAFF. For the CDR3, the DNA is TGTGCCAGCACTGGACAGGGGGCGCTTACGAACACTGAAGCTTTCTTT.

The chain uses TRBV7-8 and TRBJ1-6; a possible D gene is TRBD1 (5 bases). The CDR3 is made up of 15 amino acids. Trimming removed 3 bases at V and 6 bases at J, with 12 bases between. CDR1 and CDR2 (germline): SGHVS, FQNEAQ. This CDR3 is CASSLGRRGNSPLHF. CDR3 nucleotide sequence: TGTGCCAGCAGCTTGGGGAGGAGGGGTAATTCACCCCTCCACTTT.

This sequence joins TRBV3-1 (or the pseudogene TRBV3-2) and TRBJ2-3, with a tentative D call TRBD1 (6 bases). This CDR3 has 15 amino acids. The V end was cut by 5 bases, the J end by 0 bases, with 12 bases between. Germline CDR1 is LGHDT and CDR2 is YNNKEL (reference sequence). The CDR3 loop reads CASSAEDSSTDTQYF. The CDR3 DNA is TGTGCCAGCAGCGCCGAGGACAGTAGCACAGATACGCAGTATTTT.

The V call is TRBV5-6, the J call TRBJ2-6; the D is unclear. The V gene lost 6 bases and the J gene lost 5 bases, with 12 bases spanning the gap. Germline lookup yields CDR1 SGHDT and CDR2 YYEEEE. The CDR3 totals 14 residues. The CDR3 loop is CASKYSQRANVLTF. The CDR3 DNA sequence: TGTGCCAGCAAGTACTCTCAGAGGGCCAACGTCCTGACTTTC.